This TCR beta chain is drawn from a study of blood T cell repertoires in COVID-19. About the study: Samples came from the United States, Italy and Spain, spanning acute and convalescent COVID-19. Sources were T cells, B-cell-depleted T cells, or PBMCs; the material itself was cDNA or gDNA.

The CDR3 has 17 residues. V dropped 0 bases and J dropped 1; count of bases not matched to a gene: 8. Looked up from germline, CDR1 is MNHEY and CDR2 is SMNVEV (reference sequence). Source study methods: By means of reference gene primer amplification, nucleated cell counts were estimated. Generated by immunoSEQ multiplex PCR, the TCRdb table keeps only in-frame clones and is missing some. The V and J calls and clone size are taken from that table; D and trimming were inferred from the DNA. The table includes about 35,000 clones, more than 70% detected once. This clone was detected once. Sequenced material: peripheral blood. The chain couples TRBV27 to TRBJ1-2; TRBD1 matches at 7 bases. This TCR was recovered from a human donor in a cohort sampled during active COVID-19. Here the CDR3 DNA reads TGTGCCAGCAGTTTATCCATCGGACAGGCCAATAACTATGGCTACACCTTC. Protein: CASSLSIGQANNYGYTF.